A selection of T cell receptor beta chains follows, all from one sample in a study of blood T cell repertoires in COVID-19. Clones were sequenced by immunoSEQ multiplex PCR, and TCRdb holds only the in-frame ones, with some missing. Among about 120,000 clones listed, more than 80% were seen once. Source material: peripheral blood. Every receptor here comes from a man aged 35 to 55 with acute or convalescent COVID-19. CDR3s include the opening cysteine and the closing phenylalanine or tryptophan. D genes are given only for firm matches. Not all rows give a size; the values are once, few, many and, for expanded clones, a class.

>once|-|TRBV19|TRBJ1-2
TGTGCCAGTGCAACGGGAGGGCGGAACTATGGCTACACCTTC
CASATGGRNYGYTF
>-|TRBD1|TRBV29-1|TRBJ1-2
TGCAGCGTTGAAGGGGGGACAGGGATCTATGGCTACACCTTC
CSVEGGTGIYGYTF
>-|TRBD1|TRBV20-1|TRBJ1-1
TGCAGTGCTAGTATAGGGGGCATAAACACTGAAGCTTTCTTT
CSASIGGINTEAFF
>-|TRBD1|TRBV5-4|TRBJ1-2
TGTGCCTTCGAGACAGGGGCTTTCTATGGCTACACCTTC
CAFETGAFYGYTF
>-|-|TRBV5-6|TRBJ1-2
TGTGCCAGCAGCTTGGGGACAACCTCTAACTATGGCTACACCTTC
CASSLGTTSNYGYTF
>-|TRBD2|TRBV30|TRBJ2-3
TGTGCCTGGAGTAGGGGTAGCGGGGTGGATACGCAGTATTTT
CAWSRGSGVDTQYF
>-|-|TRBV7-8|TRBJ1-5
TGTGCCAGCAGCTTAGGAGGGGGGGGCAATCAGCCCCAGCATTTT
CASSLGGGGNQPQHF
>-|TRBD1|TRBV18|TRBJ1-2
TGTGCCAGCTCACCACCGCCCACAGGGGGGGGCTATGGCTACACCTTC
CASSPPPTGGGYGYTF
>-|-|TRBV3-1/TRBV3-2|TRBJ2-3
TGTGCCAGCAGCCAAGAACTTAGCACAGATACGCAGTATTTT
CASSQELSTDTQYF
>-|-|TRBV4-1|TRBJ2-7
TGCGCCAGCAGCCAAAGGCTGGTGGCGGGGAGCCCCTACGAGCAGTACTTC
CASSQRLVAGSPYEQYF
>-|-|TRBV11-2|TRBJ2-3
TGTGCCAGCAGTATCCAACGGGGTAACACAGATACGCAGTATTTT
CASSIQRGNTDTQYF
>-|-|TRBV25-1|TRBJ1-2
TGTGCCAGCAGTGAATTTGGTCAGGCTTACGGCTACACCTTC
CASSEFGQAYGYTF
>-|TRBD2|TRBV3-1/TRBV3-2|TRBJ2-7
TGTGCCAGCAGCAGGTCGGCTAGCGGGACCCACGAGCAGTACTTC
CASSRSASGTHEQYF
>-|-|TRBV5-5|TRBJ1-1
TGTGCCAGCAGCCCACGAGATTCGACTGAAGCTTTCTTT
CASSPRDSTEAFF
>-|TRBD1|TRBV5-1|TRBJ1-5
TGCGCCAGCAGCGAGGGACAGGGAAGTCAGCCCCAGCATTTT
CASSEGQGSQPQHF
>-|-|TRBV29-1|TRBJ2-5
TGCAGCGTTGTTGGCTCCGAAGAGACCCAGTACTTC
CSVVGSEETQYF
>-|-|TRBV6-6|TRBJ1-1
TGTGCCAGCAGTTACGACAGGATGAACACTGAAGCTTTCTTT
CASSYDRMNTEAFF
>-|-|TRBV19|TRBJ2-5
TGTGCCAGTAGGGACACCAAAGAGACCCAGTACTTC
CASRDTKETQYF
>-|TRBD1|TRBV30|TRBJ1-1
TGTGCCTGGAGCGGACAGGGGCGAGAAGCTTTCTTT
CAWSGQGREAFF
>once|TRBD2|TRBV3-1/TRBV3-2|TRBJ2-5
TGTGCCAGCAGCCAGGGGACTAGCGGGAGAGGGGAAGAGACCCAGTACTTC
CASSQGTSGRGEETQYF
>-|TRBD2|TRBV29-1|TRBJ2-5
TGCAGCGTTGGAGCGGGAGGGCCAGAGACCCAGTACTTC
CSVGAGGPETQYF
>-|-|TRBV3-1/TRBV3-2|TRBJ2-3
TGTGCCAGCAGCCAGGCACAGGGCGGCCATACGCAGTATTTT
CASSQAQGGHTQYF
>-|TRBD2|TRBV7-3|TRBJ2-1
TGTGCCAGCAGTCTAGCGGGGGGAATCTACAATGAGCAGTTCTTC
CASSLAGGIYNEQFF
>-|-|TRBV5-1|TRBJ2-3
TGCGCCAGCAGCTTGGGGCAGGGGCGCACAGATACGCAGTATTTT
CASSLGQGRTDTQYF
>-|TRBD1|TRBV6-5|TRBJ1-5
TGTGCCAGCATTTACGGGACAGGGGGCTCGCAGCCCCAGCATTTT
CASIYGTGGSQPQHF
>-|-|TRBV9|TRBJ1-1
TGTGCCAGCAGCCCCCGGTTAGGGAGGAACACTGAAGCTTTCTTT
CASSPRLGRNTEAFF
>-|-|TRBV3-1/TRBV3-2|TRBJ2-3
TGTGCCAGCAGCCACGGGACATCCACAGATACGCAGTATTTT
CASSHGTSTDTQYF
>-|-|TRBV6-1|TRBJ1-2
TGTGCCAGCAGTGAAGCTAGGAGGGTCTATGGCTACACCTTC
CASSEARRVYGYTF
>-|TRBD1|TRBV4-2|TRBJ1-2
TGTGCCAGCAGCCAGGCAACAGGGGCGTCATGGGATGGCTACACCTTC
CASSQATGASWDGYTF
>many|-|TRBV10-3|TRBJ2-4
TGTGCCATCAGTGAGTCGAACAGGATTGGGGCCAAAAACATTCAGTACTTC
CAISESNRIGAKNIQYF
>-|-|TRBV19|TRBJ1-5
TGTGCCAGTAGCTCCCAGGGCCAGGGTTGGAATCAGCCCCAGCATTTT
CASSSQGQGWNQPQHF
>-|TRBD1|TRBV6-1|TRBJ1-1
TGTGCCAGCACCCGGACGACAGGGCTGAACACTGAAGCTTTCTTT
CASTRTTGLNTEAFF
>-|-|TRBV10-3|TRBJ1-5
TGTGCCTCAAAGTCCGGGGAAAATCAGCCCCAGCATTTT
CASKSGENQPQHF
>-|-|TRBV30|TRBJ1-6
TGTGCCTGGAGGGACAGCTATAATTCACCCCTCCACTTT
CAWRDSYNSPLHF
>-|-|TRBV11-1|TRBJ1-2
TGTGCCAGCAGCTTAGAGGGAGGCGGCTACACCTTC
CASSLEGGGYTF
>many|-|TRBV6-2/TRBV6-3|TRBJ1-1
TGTGCCAGCAGTCGACAGAGTAGGGAGGCTGCAACTTTCTTT
CASSRQSREAATFF
>-|TRBD1|TRBV2|TRBJ2-5
TGTGCCATCTCCGGGACAGGGGGCTTTTTGGAGACCCAGTACTTC
CAISGTGGFLETQYF
>-|-|TRBV19|TRBJ1-1
TGTGCCAGTAGTATCGGACTCGTTAACACTGAAGCTTTCTTT
CASSIGLVNTEAFF
>once|TRBD2|TRBV9|TRBJ2-5
TGTGCCAGCAGCGTGGGACTAGCGGGCGGGGACCCCGGGGAGACCCAGTACTTC
CASSVGLAGGDPGETQYF
>-|-|TRBV6-2/TRBV6-3|TRBJ1-1
TGTGCCAGCAGCCCGGACAGAGCTATTAACACTGAAGCTTTCTTT
CASSPDRAINTEAFF
>-|TRBD2|TRBV4-1|TRBJ2-1
TGCGCCAGCAGCCAGTCGGGCGGGGGAGGTTACAATGAGCAGTTCTTC
CASSQSGGGGYNEQFF
>-|-|TRBV4-2|TRBJ2-5
TGTGCCAGCAGCCAGGAAACAGGGATTGGTCAAGAGACCCAGTACTTC
CASSQETGIGQETQYF
>-|-|TRBV6-5|TRBJ2-7
TGTGCCAGCAGTTACTCGGCGGGCTACGAGCAGTACTTC
CASSYSAGYEQYF
>once|-|TRBV25-1|TRBJ1-6
TGTGCCAGCAGTGATACTAGCTCCTATAATTCACCCCTCCACTTT
CASSDTSSYNSPLHF
>few|TRBD1|TRBV5-1|TRBJ1-1
TGCGCCAGCAGCGCACAGGGGACCATGAACACTGAAGCTTTCTTT
CASSAQGTMNTEAFF
>-|TRBD2|TRBV5-6|TRBJ2-3
TGTGCCAGCAGCTTACGTCTAGCGGGGAGCACAGATACGCAGTATTTT
CASSLRLAGSTDTQYF
>-|TRBD1|TRBV24-1|TRBJ1-5
TGTGCCACCAGTGATAGGACAGGGATCAATCAGCCCCAGCATTTT
CATSDRTGINQPQHF
>-|-|TRBV11-2|TRBJ2-3
TGTGCCAGCACCGAGGGGGCGGGGGGCCTCACAGATACGCAGTATTTT
CASTEGAGGLTDTQYF
>-|TRBD1|TRBV11-3|TRBJ2-1
TGTGCCAGCAGCACCGGGACAGGGGGCTACAATGAGCAGTTCTTC
CASSTGTGGYNEQFF
>-|-|TRBV3-1/TRBV3-2|TRBJ2-1
TGTGCCAGCAGCCGTACTAGATACAATGAGCAGTTCTTC
CASSRTRYNEQFF
>few|TRBD1|TRBV6-2/TRBV6-3|TRBJ1-4
TGTGCCAGCAGCTCGGACAGGGTAGAATCGGATGAAAAACTGTTTTTT
CASSSDRVESDEKLFF
>-|TRBD1|TRBV5-1|TRBJ1-2
TGCGCCAGCAGCTTGGAGGGACAGGATTATGGCTACACCTTC
CASSLEGQDYGYTF
>-|-|TRBV4-3|TRBJ2-1
TGCGCCAGCAGCCAAGAGGGGGGGGCTGGCAATGAGCAGTTCTTC
CASSQEGGAGNEQFF
>-|TRBD2|TRBV15|TRBJ2-6
TGTGCCACCAGCAGCCCCCGGACTAGCGGAACCTCTGGGGCCAACGTCCTGACTTTC
CATSSPRTSGTSGANVLTF
>once|-|TRBV4-2|TRBJ1-1
TGTGCCAGCAGCCAAACCAACTGGGCGAGTGAAGCTTTCTTT
CASSQTNWASEAFF